This TCR beta chain was identified during a study of cytomegalovirus exposure and HLA in healthy donors. This clone was counted a few times. The target antigen is unknown. Findings of the study overall: Several top significant clusters appeared, in a later analysis, to be linked to common viral pathogens. It was in a later analysis that TCR association rates were seen to vary by HLA locus, highest for DRB1 and lowest for HLA-C.

In the PCR, 60 Vbeta and 13 Jbeta primers were used. TCRdb's table, derived via immunoSEQ multiplex PCR, lists solely in-frame clones and lacks some. The sample shows some 180,000 clones, over 65% of them seen only once. Trimming at V came to 4 bases and at J to 10 bases, leaving 4 bases not matched to a gene. The CDR3 covers 13 residues. Germline CDR1 and CDR2: SGHDT and YYEEEE. V is TRBV5-6 and J is TRBJ2-1, with 11 bases aligning to TRBD2. Material for sequencing was PBMCs. The sequence was collected from a man aged 18-30 years in good health and CMV-seronegative. DNA of the CDR3: TGTGCCAGCAGCGATAGACTAGCGGGGGAGCAGTTCTTC. Protein product: CASSDRLAGEQFF.